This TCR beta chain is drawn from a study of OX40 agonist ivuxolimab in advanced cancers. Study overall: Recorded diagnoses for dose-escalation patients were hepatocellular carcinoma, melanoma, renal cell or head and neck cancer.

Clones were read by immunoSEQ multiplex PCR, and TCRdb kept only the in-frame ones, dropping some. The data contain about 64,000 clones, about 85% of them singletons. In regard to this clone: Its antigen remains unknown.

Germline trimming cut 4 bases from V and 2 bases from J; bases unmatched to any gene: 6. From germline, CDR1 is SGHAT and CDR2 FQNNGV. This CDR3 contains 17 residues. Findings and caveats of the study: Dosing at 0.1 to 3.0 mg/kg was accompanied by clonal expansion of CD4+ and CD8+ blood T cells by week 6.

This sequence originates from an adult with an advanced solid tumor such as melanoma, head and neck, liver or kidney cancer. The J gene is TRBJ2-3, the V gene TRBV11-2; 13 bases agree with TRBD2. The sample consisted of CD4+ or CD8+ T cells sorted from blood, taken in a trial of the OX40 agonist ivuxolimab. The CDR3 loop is CASSSLTSGGPTDTQYF. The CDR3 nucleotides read TGTGCCAGCAGCTCCCTGACTAGCGGGGGGCCCACAGATACGCAGTATTTT.